This passage covers 3 T cell receptor beta chains from one sample sequenced in a study of OX40 agonist ivuxolimab in advanced cancers. The assay was immunoSEQ multiplex PCR, and TCRdb's table has in-frame clones only and misses some. Of roughly 100,000 clones listed, around 90% are singletons. The source was CD4+ or CD8+ T cells sorted from blood, collected in a trial of the OX40 agonist ivuxolimab. Receptors were obtained from an adult with an advanced solid tumor such as melanoma, head and neck, liver or kidney cancer.

The chain uses TRBV7-8 and TRBJ1-3; possible D gene TRBD1, 5 bases. The ends were cut back, 5 bases at V and 0 bases at J, with 17 bases in the middle. The CDR3 spans 17 residues. Germline CDR1 is SGHVS and CDR2 is FQNEAQ. DNA for the CDR3: TGTGCCAGCAGCCTTAGCGGGGGGGAACACTCTGGAAACACCATATATTTT. It specifies CASSLSGGEHSGNTIYF.

This clone was detected once. The rearrangement uses TRBV7-6 and TRBJ2-5; D gene uncertain. Germline V CDR1 and CDR2: SGHVS, FNYEAQ. CDR3 size: 14 residues. Between the trimmed V and J ends, which lost 0 bases and 5 bases, there was a span of 10 bases. CDR3 in amino acids: CASSLAQLGETQYF. CDR3 nucleotide sequence: TGTGCCAGCAGCTTAGCCCAGTTGGGGGAGACCCAGTACTTC. Full variable domain (rest looked up from reference TRBV7-6 and TRBJ2-5): GAGVSQSPRYKVTKRGQDVALRCDPISGHVSLYWYRQALGQGPEFLTYFNYEAQQDKSGLPNDRFSAERPEGSISTLTIQRTEQRDSAMYRCASSLAQLGETQYFGPGTRLLVL.

V and J are TRBV2 and TRBJ1-2; 11 nucleotides match TRBD1. This CDR3 is built from 16 residues. Germline V lookup: CDR1 SNHLY, CDR2 FYNNEI. J lost 0 bases, V lost 2 bases, and 2 bases had no gene match. The CDR3 region has the DNA TGTGCCAGCAGTGAAACGGGACAGGGGGCTAACTATGGCTACACCTTC. This gives the protein CASSETGQGANYGYTF. Complete variable domain (other parts from reference TRBV2 and TRBJ1-2): EPEVTQTPSHQVTQMGQEVILRCVPISNHLYFYWYRQILGQKVEFLVSFYNNEISEKSEIFDDQFSVERPDGSNFTLKIRSTKLEDSAMYFCASSETGQGANYGYTFGSGTRLTVV.